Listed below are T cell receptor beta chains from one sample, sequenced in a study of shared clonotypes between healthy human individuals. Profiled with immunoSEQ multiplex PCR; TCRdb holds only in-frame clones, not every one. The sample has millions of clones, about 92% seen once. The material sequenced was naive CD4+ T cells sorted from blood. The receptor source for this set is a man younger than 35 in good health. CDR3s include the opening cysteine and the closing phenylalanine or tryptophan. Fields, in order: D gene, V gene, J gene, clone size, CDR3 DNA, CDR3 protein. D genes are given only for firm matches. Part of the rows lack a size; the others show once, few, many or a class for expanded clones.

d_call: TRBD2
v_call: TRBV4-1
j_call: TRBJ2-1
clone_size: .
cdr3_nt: TGCGCCAGCAGCCAAGCCACATTAGGGCTAGCGGGCAACAATGAGCAGTTCTTC
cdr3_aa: CASSQATLGLAGNNEQFF

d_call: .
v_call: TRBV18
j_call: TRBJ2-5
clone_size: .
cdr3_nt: TGTGCCAGCTCACCTGAACCAACGAGGGAGACCCAGTACTTC
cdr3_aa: CASSPEPTRETQYF

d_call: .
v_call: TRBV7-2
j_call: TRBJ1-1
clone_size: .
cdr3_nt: TGTGCCAGCAGCGTCGTGAGGACTGAAGCTTTCTTT
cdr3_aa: CASSVVRTEAFF

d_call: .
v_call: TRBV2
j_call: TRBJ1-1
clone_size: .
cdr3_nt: TGTGCCACCTCACGGGAAAGGAATAAACCGGTAGCTTTCTTT
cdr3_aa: CATSRERNKPVAFF

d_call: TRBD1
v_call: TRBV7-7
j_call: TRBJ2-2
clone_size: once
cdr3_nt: TGTGCTAGCAGCCCTACCCCGGGACAGGGCACCGGGGAGCTGTTTTTT
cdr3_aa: CASSPTPGQGTGELFF

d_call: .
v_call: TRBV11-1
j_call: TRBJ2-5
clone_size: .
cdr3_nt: TGTGCCAGCAGCTTAGCGGGTGCGGGGTCTGGGGAGACCCAGTACTTC
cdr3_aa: CASSLAGAGSGETQYF

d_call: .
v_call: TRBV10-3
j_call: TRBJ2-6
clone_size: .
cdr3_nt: TGTGCCATCAGTGAGCTCGGGCGCGGGACTCCCCGTTCTGGGGCCAACGTCCTGACTTTC
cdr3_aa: CAISELGRGTPRSGANVLTF

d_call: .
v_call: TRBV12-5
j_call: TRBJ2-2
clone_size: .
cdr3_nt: TGTGCTAGTGGTTTGGTAGTGACACAGAACACCGGGGAGCTGTTTTTT
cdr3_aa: CASGLVVTQNTGELFF

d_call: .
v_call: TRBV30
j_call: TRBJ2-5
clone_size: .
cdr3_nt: TGTGCCTGGAACCGCAGGGAGGAGACCCAGTACTTC
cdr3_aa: CAWNRREETQYF

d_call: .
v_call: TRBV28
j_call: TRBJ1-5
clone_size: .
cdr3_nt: TGTGCCAGCAGTTCCCGAGAGGGCAATCAGCCCCAGCATTTT
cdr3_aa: CASSSREGNQPQHF

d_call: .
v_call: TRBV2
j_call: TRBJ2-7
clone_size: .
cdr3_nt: TGTGCCAGCAGTTGGGGGGCCCGGGGGTCCTACGAGCAGTACTTC
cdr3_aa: CASSWGARGSYEQYF

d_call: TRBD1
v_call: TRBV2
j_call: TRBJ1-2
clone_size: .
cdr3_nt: TGTGCCAGCAGTGAAACCGGACAGGGGAGAGGCTACACCTTC
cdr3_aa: CASSETGQGRGYTF

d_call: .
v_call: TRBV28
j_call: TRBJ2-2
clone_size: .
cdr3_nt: TGTGCCAGCAGTTTGCGATTCTGGAACACCGGGGAGCTGTTTTTT
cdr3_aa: CASSLRFWNTGELFF

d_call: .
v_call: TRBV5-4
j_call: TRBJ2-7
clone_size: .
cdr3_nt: TGTGCCAGCAGCTTGGCAGGGTCTCTCTACTACGAGCAGTACTTC
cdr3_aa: CASSLAGSLYYEQYF

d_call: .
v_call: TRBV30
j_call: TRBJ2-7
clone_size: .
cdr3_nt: TGTGCCTGGGGTGCAACGAAGACCCACGAGCAGTACTTC
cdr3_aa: CAWGATKTHEQYF

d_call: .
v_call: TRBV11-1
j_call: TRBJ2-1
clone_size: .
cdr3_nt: TGTGCCAGCAGCTTAGAAGGGGGGTCCTACAATGAGCAGTTCTTC
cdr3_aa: CASSLEGGSYNEQFF

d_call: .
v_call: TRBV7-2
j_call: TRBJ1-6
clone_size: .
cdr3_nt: TGTGCCAGCAGCTTATCTGCAGGGCCTTCACCCCTCCACTTT
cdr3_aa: CASSLSAGPSPLHF

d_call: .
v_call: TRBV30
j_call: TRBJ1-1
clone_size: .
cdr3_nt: TGTGCCTCCGCGGGGGGGATGAACACTGAAGCTTTCTTT
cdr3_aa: CASAGGMNTEAFF

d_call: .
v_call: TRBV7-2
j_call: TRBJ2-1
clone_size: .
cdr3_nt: TGTGCCAGCAGCTTAAACACCATACGGGGCAATGAGCAGTTCTTC
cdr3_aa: CASSLNTIRGNEQFF

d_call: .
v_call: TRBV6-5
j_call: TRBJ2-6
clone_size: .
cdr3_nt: TGTGCCAGCAGTTACTTATCCTCTGGGGCCAACGTCCTGACTTTC
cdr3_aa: CASSYLSSGANVLTF

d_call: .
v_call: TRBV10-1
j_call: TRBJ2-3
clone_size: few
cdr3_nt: TGCGCCAGCAGTGACACCGGTCTCACAGATACGCAGTATTTT
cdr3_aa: CASSDTGLTDTQYF

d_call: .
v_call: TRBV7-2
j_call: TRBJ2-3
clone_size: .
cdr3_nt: TGTGCCAGCAGCTCAAACAGGGTCCCTAGCACAGATACGCAGTATTTT
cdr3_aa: CASSSNRVPSTDTQYF

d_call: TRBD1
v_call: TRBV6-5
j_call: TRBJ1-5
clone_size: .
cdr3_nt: TGTGCCAGCAGTTCCAATCAGGGGGCGCGACAGCCCCAGCATTTT
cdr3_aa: CASSSNQGARQPQHF